This note documents a single T cell receptor beta chain sequence. The target antigen is unknown. Likely unrecorded immune exposures existed in these nominally healthy donors. This entry is derived from a study of cytomegalovirus exposure and HLA in healthy donors. Study information: Among the 398 genotyped donors, 81% were placed in the Caucasian-associated ancestry cluster.

Use of 60 Vbeta and 13 Jbeta primers characterized the PCR. Measured with immunoSEQ multiplex PCR; TCRdb has only the in-frame clones, and not every one. This table has over 110,000 clones, 78% appearing once. V gave up 2 bases and J gave up 4 bases, with 6 bases separating them. This CDR3 contains 13 residues. Germline V CDR1 and CDR2: SNHLY, FYNNEI. Notes on the study in general: TCR sequences were mostly rare, though some public TCRs occurred in many donors.

The V gene is TRBV2, the J gene TRBJ1-5; D might be TRBD1 (6 bases). The sequence came from a woman in her forties in good health and CMV-seropositive. Sequences were obtained from PBMCs. The CDR3 spells CASSERGNQPQHF. In nucleotides, the CDR3 is TGTGCCAGCAGTGAAAGGGGGAATCAGCCCCAGCATTTT.